This is a list of T cell receptor beta chains from one sample in a study of T cells after yellow fever vaccination. From the 5' RACE reads, TCRdb called clonotypes with MiXCR, one entry per CDR3 protein. The sample has about 45,000 distinct CDR3 sequences, about 7% seen once. The starting material was CD8+ T cells not binding an NS4B(214-222) dextramer, sorted from PBMCs, obtained 45 days after the yellow fever booster vaccination. The receptors shown here come from a man younger than 45 who received the YFV17D yellow fever vaccine. CDR3s include the opening cysteine and the closing phenylalanine or tryptophan. Each record gives: V gene, D gene, clone size, J gene, CDR3 DNA, CDR3 protein. A D gene is named only where the DNA matches it firmly. Clone sizes are given selectively: once, few, many, or a class where the clone is expanded.

TRBV6-5	NA	NA	TRBJ2-1	TGTGCCAGCAGTTACGACCGGGATGAGCAGTTCTTC	CASSYDRDEQFF
TRBV4-2	NA	many	TRBJ2-2	TGTGCCAGCAGCCCCCTGGACGGAAACACCGGGGAGCTGTTTTTT	CASSPLDGNTGELFF
TRBV4-3	NA	many	TRBJ2-3	TGCGCCAGCAGCCAAGAGGACAGCTCGAACACAGATACGCAGTATTTT	CASSQEDSSNTDTQYF
TRBV12-3/TRBV12-4	TRBD1	many	TRBJ2-7	TGTGCCAGCAGTTCAGGGGGCGAGCAGTACTTC	CASSSGGEQYF
TRBV24-1	TRBD1	many	TRBJ1-1	TGTGCCACCAGTGACCGACAGGGCCCCCCGACTGAAGCTTTCTTT	CATSDRQGPPTEAFF
TRBV7-8	TRBD2	NA	TRBJ2-1	TGTGCCAGCAGCCCGAGTACTAGCGGGAGTTTCGATGAGCAGTTCTTC	CASSPSTSGSFDEQFF
TRBV5-6	NA	many	TRBJ2-7	TGTGCCAGCAGCTTAGCCGCCGACGAGCAGTACTTC	CASSLAADEQYF
TRBV9	NA	many	TRBJ1-5	TGTGCCAGCAGCGACTCCGGACAGAGTAGCAATCAGCCCCAGCATTTT	CASSDSGQSSNQPQHF
TRBV14	TRBD2	NA	TRBJ2-1	TGTGCCAGCAGCCCCACCGGGGGGTCCTACAATGAGCAGTTCTTC	CASSPTGGSYNEQFF
TRBV23-1	TRBD2	many	TRBJ2-3	TGCGCCAGCAGTCAATGGCGGGAGGACACAGATACGCAGTATTTT	CASSQWREDTDTQYF
TRBV20-1	NA	many	TRBJ1-2	TGCAGTGCTAATGTGCTTGGCTACACCTTC	CSANVLGYTF
TRBV29-1	NA	many	TRBJ2-7	TGCAGCGTTGTGAGTACGCTGGGCTACGAGCAGTACTTC	CSVVSTLGYEQYF
TRBV4-1	TRBD2	few	TRBJ2-3	TGCGCCAGCAGCCAGGATCCTAGCGGGCCTAGCACAGATACGCAGTATTTT	CASSQDPSGPSTDTQYF
TRBV27	NA	many	TRBJ2-1	TGTGCCAGCAGAAGGGACTTAAGCTCCTACAATGAGCAGTTCTTC	CASRRDLSSYNEQFF
TRBV20-1	TRBD2	once	TRBJ2-1	TGCAGTGCTACGGGGACGGGTAACGGGACTAATGGCTACAATGAGCAGTTCTTC	CSATGTGNGTNGYNEQFF
TRBV7-2	TRBD2	many	TRBJ2-4	TGTGCCAGCAGCCCCTGGACTAGCGGAAACATTCAGTACTTC	CASSPWTSGNIQYF
TRBV15	TRBD1	many	TRBJ2-7	TGTGCCACCAGCAGAGATTTGGACAGGGGGCCAACCTACGAGCAGTACTTC	CATSRDLDRGPTYEQYF
TRBV6-2/TRBV6-3	NA	many	TRBJ2-2	TGTGCCAGCTGGTACAGGGAGAGGACCCCCGGGGAGCTGTTTTTT	CASWYRERTPGELFF
TRBV27	TRBD1	many	TRBJ2-2	TGTGCCAGCAGTCGACAGGGTAGAGGCGGGGAGCTGTTTTTT	CASSRQGRGGELFF